A selection of T cell receptor beta chains follows, all from one sample in a study of post-analysis software for immune sequencing data. TCRdb independently ran MiXCR on the PCR reads; one entry per CDR3 protein. The sample lists about 400,000 distinct CDR3 sequences, approximately 38% occurring once. Sequencing used blood. The receptors originated from a girl aged 5 to 17 with multiple sclerosis. The CDR3 runs from the conserved cysteine through the conserved F or W. The size entry is marked missing in some rows and otherwise reads once, few, many or a size class.

V gene: TRBV11-1
clone size: .
J gene: TRBJ1-1
CDR3 protein: CASSLQGTNTEAFF

V gene: TRBV12-3/TRBV12-4
clone size: .
J gene: TRBJ2-3
CDR3 protein: CASSRRDTGADTQYF

V gene: TRBV5-4
clone size: few
J gene: TRBJ2-1
CDR3 protein: CASSRGGVGSSYNEQFF

V gene: TRBV6-2/TRBV6-3
clone size: many
J gene: TRBJ2-1
CDR3 protein: CASSRAGGNYNEQFF

V gene: TRBV11-2
clone size: .
J gene: TRBJ1-6
CDR3 protein: CASSRPGIYNSPLHF

V gene: TRBV4-1
clone size: few
J gene: TRBJ2-5
CDR3 protein: CASSQGQGVYETQYF

V gene: TRBV7-8
clone size: few
J gene: TRBJ2-7
CDR3 protein: CASSSDIQGTHEQYF

V gene: TRBV4-1
clone size: .
J gene: TRBJ2-7
CDR3 protein: CASSQRGGEQYF

V gene: TRBV7-9
clone size: few
J gene: TRBJ1-4
CDR3 protein: CASSLKQSNEKLFF

V gene: TRBV3-1
clone size: .
J gene: .
CDR3 protein: CASSNQGGQTQYF

V gene: TRBV15
clone size: .
J gene: TRBJ2-7
CDR3 protein: CATSRGGDSYEQYF

V gene: TRBV28
clone size: few
J gene: TRBJ2-7
CDR3 protein: CASTGTGGYEQYF

V gene: TRBV4-2
clone size: .
J gene: TRBJ1-2
CDR3 protein: CASSQVVQGDYDCTF

V gene: TRBV4-1
clone size: many
J gene: TRBJ2-7
CDR3 protein: CASSQVARGSYEQYF

V gene: TRBV7-3
clone size: .
J gene: .
CDR3 protein: CASSIGPTRETQYF

V gene: TRBV28
clone size: .
J gene: TRBJ2-7
CDR3 protein: CASSLLGGNYEQYF

V gene: TRBV5-1
clone size: few
J gene: TRBJ2-5
CDR3 protein: CASSWTGALQETQYF

V gene: TRBV7-2
clone size: few
J gene: TRBJ1-5
CDR3 protein: CASSSYTGLRRSNQPQHF

V gene: TRBV27
clone size: few
J gene: TRBJ2-7
CDR3 protein: CASSLQGLGYEQYF

V gene: TRBV20-1
clone size: few
J gene: TRBJ2-7
CDR3 protein: CSAPQRAGKSYEQYF

V gene: TRBV5-1
clone size: .
J gene: TRBJ2-5
CDR3 protein: CASSLGLQGRRETQYF

V gene: TRBV7-9
clone size: .
J gene: .
CDR3 protein: CASSYDPVTGTRYNEQYF

V gene: TRBV20-1
clone size: .
J gene: TRBJ1-6
CDR3 protein: CSARPGGGNSPLHF

V gene: TRBV29-1
clone size: few
J gene: TRBJ1-4
CDR3 protein: CSGVLEGEKLFF

V gene: TRBV5-1
clone size: once
J gene: TRBJ2-5
CDR3 protein: CASSLVPRALQETQYF

V gene: TRBV20-1
clone size: .
J gene: TRBJ2-3
CDR3 protein: CSASCRTSGTDTQYF

V gene: TRBV20-1
clone size: .
J gene: TRBJ2-1
CDR3 protein: CSEAGFSYNEQFF

V gene: TRBV7-2
clone size: few
J gene: TRBJ2-3
CDR3 protein: CASSARQGVTDTQYF

V gene: TRBV7-8
clone size: many
J gene: TRBJ1-5
CDR3 protein: CASSLARTANQPQHF